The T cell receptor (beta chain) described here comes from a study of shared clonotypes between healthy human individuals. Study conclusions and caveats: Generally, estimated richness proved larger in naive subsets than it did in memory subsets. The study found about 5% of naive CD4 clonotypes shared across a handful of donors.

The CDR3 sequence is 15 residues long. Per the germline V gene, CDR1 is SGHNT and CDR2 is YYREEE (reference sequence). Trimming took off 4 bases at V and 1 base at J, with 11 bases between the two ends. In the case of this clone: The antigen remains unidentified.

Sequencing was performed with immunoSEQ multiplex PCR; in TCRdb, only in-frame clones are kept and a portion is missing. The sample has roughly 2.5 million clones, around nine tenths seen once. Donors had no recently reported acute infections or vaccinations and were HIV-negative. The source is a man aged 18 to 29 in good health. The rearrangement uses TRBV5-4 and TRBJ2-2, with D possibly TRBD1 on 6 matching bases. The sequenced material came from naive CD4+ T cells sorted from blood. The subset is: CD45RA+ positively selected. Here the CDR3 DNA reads TGTGCCAGCAGCCCTGGACAGCAGAACACCGGGGAGCTGTTTTTT. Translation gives CASSPGQQNTGELFF.